This T cell receptor beta chain was identified in a study of cytomegalovirus exposure and HLA in healthy donors (dated by TCRdb to 2016 to 2017). Some background on the complete study: In an earlier analysis of roughly 500 of the donors, approximately 300 Gb of sequence data and 100 million or so unique TCR beta sequences from about 179 million T cells were reported. High-throughput TCR immunosequencing, statistical association of individual TCRs with disease status, and machine learning were combined to predict cytomegalovirus infection status. A later genetic analysis used genome-wide SNP genotypes for about 55% of the 666 donors, treating that subset as a discovery cohort. On average, roughly 200,000 unique TCR beta nucleotide sequences were sequenced per donor among 398 genotyped donors of the cohort, with roughly 20% of those sequences being non-productive. Typing coverage differed by locus: A, B, C, DRB1 and DQB1 were typed in about 620-630 donors, DQA1 in around 500, DPA1 in some 600, and DPB1 in around 440. About 330 gigabases of sequencing data and tens of millions of unique TCR sequences made up an early release that covered 640 HLA-typed donors. Among the roughly 400 genotyped donors, 75% to 90% belonged to the genetic ancestry cluster associated with self-reported Caucasian donors. The study aimed to test whether cataloging public T cell receptors could reveal signatures of past pathogen exposure. In an earlier analysis of 587 of the donors, high-throughput TCR beta sequencing was used to judge whether each TCR beta V gene segment behaved as functional or pseudogenic. About 5 DR-DQ haplotypes were handled as single units for association and clustering, since linkage in the cohort was strong. Every discovery cohort repertoire had been produced on one sequencing platform. HLA typing covered class I and class II loci at four-digit resolution. The study profiled the T cell repertoires of 666 subjects by immunosequencing and related them to cytomegalovirus serostatus. Donor age, sex, ethnicity and CMV serostatus were compiled alongside the repertoire data. To study patterns of TCR occurrence, a later analysis re-analyzed previously published TCR beta repertoires from 700 or so donors and added high-resolution HLA genotyping. Rather than drawing on any new phenotypic data, the later analysis identified candidate immune exposures from TCR beta sequences and the way those sequences occurred across donors. Along with the approximately 700-subject first cohort, a separate validation cohort of around 120 different subjects was used. What the authors observed across the whole study: A cluster of highly shared sequence variants was judged likely to be a technical artifact of the sequencing pipeline. Three of the identified cytomegalovirus-associated TCR beta chains were confirmed in vitro to be specific for cytomegalovirus antigens. Because the 87-base-pair reads could not distinguish some IMGT-functional V segments, including TRBV6-2 and TRBV6-3, those segments were excluded. Because HLA typing was missing for some donors at each locus, association tests included only the typed subset. In this cohort, only TCR beta chains were sequenced, and detectable features were limited by the absence of alpha or paired-chain data. A later analysis found that TCR association rates varied across HLA loci, with DRB1 alleles showing the most associated TCRs and HLA-C alleles the fewest. V-gene and J-gene trimming of TCR beta chains was associated with a missense DCLRE1C variant in a later genetic analysis, and the association was replicated in an independent cohort. According to a later analysis, most CMV-associated TCR beta chains appeared to be HLA-restricted, and the HLA associations seemed to be driven largely by CMV exposure. Strong co-occurrence of HLA alleles, especially DR and DQ, made assigning TCR associations to individual alleles difficult. Sequencing depth was assumed to be roughly uniform across donors in the presence/absence analyses, though that assumption may not hold. A further reported finding was that TCR beta sequences accurately predicted the HLA-A and HLA-B alleles for most subjects in the first cohort. Most TCR sequences were seen in very few donors, while some public TCRs were found in many individuals. A later genetic analysis reported fewer N-insertions in productive TCRs among donors in an Asian-associated ancestry cluster than the roughly 700-donor mean. Compared with equally common non-associated chains, HLA-associated TCR beta chains in a later analysis were more clonally expanded and had lower generation probabilities. An earlier analysis of approximately 540 of the donors showed that most TCR beta V segments appeared in productive rearrangements either about 87% or about 30% of the time, which broadly matched IMGT annotations. For the cohort, immune exposure information was limited to CMV serostatus. Specific HLA alleles were associated with roughly 16,000 TCR beta sequences at a false discovery rate of 0.05 in a later analysis. According to a later analysis, parvovirus B19, influenza, CMV and Epstein-Barr virus appeared linked to several top co-occurrence clusters. Because counts were too low, under 20 rarely observed V segments, including chromosome 9 orphons, were left out of the earlier analysis of about 620 of the donors. Linkage disequilibrium might explain the correlated functional status among segregating V segments, but an unknown experimental factor could not be excluded. The classifier was reported to diagnose cytomegalovirus status with high specificity and sensitivity in both the original and validation cohorts. A total of 164 TCR beta chains were listed by the study as associated with cytomegalovirus. The authors suggested that the approach could potentially be extended to other disease states and immunological phenotypes.

The method was the immunoSEQ multiplex PCR assay. For the multiplex PCR, a mixture combining 60 forward primers for TCR Vbeta segments and 13 reverse primers for TCR Jbeta segments was used. The CDR3 region of rearranged TCR beta genes was amplified from genomic DNA by a multiplex PCR assay. Amplified TCR beta libraries were sequenced as 87-base-pair reads on the Illumina HiSeq System. As for how the authors treated the data: In a later analysis, 80 million or so unique TCR beta chains were counted across the roughly 610 repertoires, and roughly 10 million of these chains were shared by at least two donors. Raw reads were error-corrected and collapsed into unique sequences by a nearest-neighbor algorithm in which closely related sequences were merged to remove PCR and sequencing errors. V, D and J gene segments were assigned by aligning CDR3 sequences to IMGT reference sequences. For a sequence to be retained, at least a six-nucleotide match to both a V gene segment and a J gene segment was required. Rearrangements were called productive when the CDR3 lacked stop codons and stayed in frame with V and J; all others were non-productive. CDR3 was defined according to IMGT convention as the region running from the second conserved V-encoded cysteine to the conserved J-encoded phenylalanine. The earlier analysis of fewer than 700 of the donors excluded sequences that lacked an unambiguous match to a single V gene segment. An earlier analysis of just under 600 of the donors called V segments functional above 56.7% productive rearrangements and segregating when the between-donor standard deviation exceeded 5%. A statistical classification framework was developed to diagnose cytomegalovirus status using the catalog of TCR beta chain sequences. A later analysis assigned V and J genes by comparing TCR nucleotide sequences with IMGT/GENE-DB human TR gene sequences. In a later analysis, CDR3 sequences and most-parsimonious VDJ recombination scenarios were assigned using the TCRdist pipeline. In a later analysis, each TCR beta chain was defined by its CDR3 amino acid sequence together with its V-gene family, and reads lacking a unique V-gene family were excluded. To address suspected cross-contamination and a sequencing artifact, a later analysis removed a few hundred highly shared, low-generation-probability nucleotide sequences. In a later analysis, a clonal expansion index for each public chain was calculated from normalized within-repertoire ranks of inferred template counts. In a later analysis, generation probabilities were computed using a VDJ recombination model fitted to out-of-frame rearrangements, and the results were checked against IGoR. In a later analysis, TCR-TCR, TCR-HLA and TCR-CMV co-occurrence was scored with hypergeometric tests, and a repertoire-size bias correction was applied to TCR pairs. In a later analysis, false discovery rates were estimated by permuting HLA or CMV assignments 20 times. In a later analysis, co-occurring TCRs were grouped using DBSCAN, with TCRdist sequence similarity added in when clustering inside HLA-allele-positive subsets. Co-occurrence clustering excluded repertoires with fewer than 30,000 or more than 120,000 public chains, plus five with anomalous nucleotide sharing. TCRdb took over this immuneACCESS table, retaining in-frame rearrangements with V and J assigned. Such tables are incomplete; in checked studies, under half of the missing clones stem from an unresolved V gene, and the remainder is unexplained. The DNA was the basis for D and trimming; V, J and clone size are from that table. The sample yields 110,000 to 150,000 clones; approximately 83% were counted once. The ten largest clones represent around 3.9% of the sample.

The cohort comprised some 730 healthy bone marrow donors. At the time of sampling, all cohort members were nominally healthy, though unrecorded immune exposures were likely present. The donor tested CMV seropositive, placing the donor among the approximately 290 seropositive members of the cohort. A peripheral blood sample was provided by each donor, and peripheral blood mononuclear cells were used for TCR beta sequencing. The Qiagen DNeasy Blood Extraction Kit was used to extract genomic DNA from the blood cell samples. This clone was detected once. Its antigen is currently not known. No much larger clone is present one base from it, and per-base qualities are unavailable. The CDR3 goes from the cysteine to the phenylalanine over 15 residues. The DNA shown is the 45-base CDR3, in frame from base 1. Trimming removed 2 bases from V and 3 bases from J, leaving 14 bases between the germline ends. As encoded in the germline V gene, CDR1 is SGHTS while CDR2 is YDEGEE.

The sample taken for sequencing was PBMCs. The sequence was collected from a man in his forties in good health and CMV-seropositive. The rearrangement joined TRBV5-8 to TRBJ1-2, with the D gene too uncertain to name. The CDR3 in this case is CASSFPQNRDYGYTF. The DNA sequence is as follows: TGTGCCAGCAGCTTTCCCCAGAATCGGGACTATGGCTACACCTTC.